These 27 T cell receptor beta chains originate from one sample sequenced in a study of metastatic and nonmetastatic thyroid tumors (dated by TCRdb to 2018 to 2020). Libraries were made using PCR. TCRdb shows the sequencer as Illumina HiSeq 4000. TCRdb ran its own pipeline on the public reads, namely fastp trimming at Q25 and MiXCR clone calling, and kept in-frame beta chains. Counted in this sample were 15,000 or so clones; approximately 30% of them appeared once. Approximately 52% of the sample belongs to the ten largest clones. Before undergoing thyroid surgery, none of the patients had been given any kind of treatment. Material for sequencing was tumor tissue. The receptors come from a male donor with papillary thyroid cancer or a benign thyroid nodule (not recorded which). Some clones in this sample may be carry-over from other donors' samples.

This clone was observed many times. The V and J genes are TRBV27 and TRBJ1-4; D unresolved. This CDR3 contains 15 residues. Germline CDR1 is MNHEY and CDR2 is SMNVEV (reference sequence). Trimming left V 3 bases short and J 5 bases short, with 13 bases between. CDR3: CASSLKGVGNEKLFF. The CDR3 DNA sequence: TGTGCCAGCAGTTTGAAGGGAGTGGGAAATGAAAAACTGTTTTTT.

This chain connects TRBV20-1 to TRBJ1-2; maybe TRBD1 (6 bases). V was trimmed by 1 base and J by 4 bases, leaving 19 bases between them. The CDR3 sequence is 16 residues long. Germline CDR1 reads DFQATT; CDR2 reads SNEGSKA (reference sequence). CDR3 bases: TGCAGTGCTAGAGGACGCCGGGACAAATTGGCCTATGGCTACACCTTC. Its protein is CSARGRRDKLAYGYTF.

This clone was seen at least ten times. The rearrangement joins TRBV5-6 to TRBJ2-7, with unresolved D. The V gene lost 0 bases and the J gene lost 3 bases, with 7 bases spanning the gap. The germline gives CDR1 SGHDT, CDR2 YYEEEE. The CDR3 totals 13 residues. This chain's CDR3 is CASSLDNYYEQYF. In DNA, the CDR3 is TGTGCCAGCAGCTTGGATAACTACTACGAGCAGTACTTC.

Many counts were recorded for this clone. DNA of the CDR3: TGTGCCAGCGCGGGGGACCCGAGCTCCTACAATGAGCAGTTCTTC. Amino acid sequence: CASAGDPSSYNEQFF. J is TRBJ2-1 and V is TRBV7-2; 7 bases align to TRBD2. This CDR3 contains 15 residues. Trimming removed 8 bases from V and 0 bases from J; junction bases left unmatched: 7. The V gene's germline CDR1 is SGHTA and CDR2 FQGNSA.

This chain joins TRBV29-1 and TRBJ2-7; 9 nucleotides agree with TRBD2. V lost 2 bases and J lost 2; bases outside the gene matches: 10. This CDR3 spans 16 amino acids. Germline CDR1 and CDR2: SQVTM and ANQGSEA. CDR3 in amino acids: CSVERRLAGPTYEQYF. CDR3 DNA sequence: TGCAGCGTTGAAAGACGGCTAGCGGGACCTACCTACGAGCAGTACTTC.

This clone was observed many times. The genes are TRBV20-1 and TRBJ2-1; D is undetermined. Trimming pared 1 base from V and 2 bases from J, leaving 9 bases between. The CDR3 length is 14 residues. Germline CDR1 and CDR2: DFQATT and SNEGSKA (reference sequence). The CDR3 DNA reads as TGCAGTGCTAGAGGATTCACGACCTACAATGAGCAGTTCTTC. Amino acid sequence: CSARGFTTYNEQFF.

This chain uses TRBV20-1 with TRBJ1-1, with D unclear. The CDR3 loop spans 15 amino acids. Germline V gene lookup returns CDR1 DFQATT and CDR2 SNEGSKA (reference sequence). The ends were cut back, 3 bases at V and 4 bases at J, with 18 bases in the middle. In DNA, the CDR3 is TGCAGTGCTAGTTTAGGGTTGGGCATGATCACTGAAGCTTTCTTT. As protein: CSASLGLGMITEAFF.

This clone was observed at least ten times. The CDR3: CASSPNGGTQYF. The CDR3 bases are TGTGCCAGCAGCCCGAACGGAGGTACGCAGTATTTT. This sequence joins TRBV6-1 and TRBJ2-3; tentative D call: TRBD2 (5 bases). Germline V gene data show CDR1 as MNHNS and CDR2 as SASEGT. This CDR3 spans 12 amino acids. Trimming took off 6 bases at V and 8 bases at J, with 12 bases between the two ends.

This clone was counted ten times or more. This chain joins TRBV7-9 and TRBJ1-1; 10 bases are a match to TRBD1. Per the germline V gene, CDR1 is SEHNR and CDR2 is FQNEAQ (reference sequence). The junction had 5 bases not matched to a gene; V was cut back by 0 bases and J by 10 bases. There are 14 residues in the CDR3. The CDR3 region is CASSLAGQGFVAFF. The CDR3 region has the DNA TGTGCCAGCAGCTTAGCGGGACAGGGGTTTGTAGCTTTCTTT.

Judged by abundance, this clone is medium-sized (0.01 to 0.1%). The chain employs TRBV5-1 and TRBJ1-6; 7 bases align to TRBD1. In germline, CDR1 is SGHRS, CDR2 YFSETQ. V gave up 2 bases and J gave up 9 bases; unmatched junction bases: 5. The CDR3 contains 14 residues. The CDR3 protein is CASSFLGGSSPLHF. The DNA of the CDR3 is TGCGCCAGCAGCTTTCTAGGGGGCTCTTCACCCCTCCACTTT.

A single count supports this clone. The chain employs TRBV7-8 and TRBJ2-5, with D hard to call. The CDR3 is 15 residues long. V lost 3 bases and J lost 3, with 14 bases in between. The V gene's germline CDR1 is SGHVS and CDR2 FQNEAQ. The CDR3 protein is CASSFACGGKETQYF. CDR3 DNA sequence: TGTGCCAGCAGCTTCGCGTGTGGCGGCAAAGAGACCCAGTACTTC.

J is TRBJ2-3 and V is TRBV5-1; 7 bases agree with TRBD1. The CDR3 runs to 16 residues. The germline CDR1 and CDR2 sequences are SGHRS and YFSETQ. V was clipped by 0 bases and J by 2 bases; unmatched bases: 6. CDR3 sequence reads: CASSLGQGRATDTQYF. As DNA, the CDR3 is TGCGCCAGCAGCTTGGGACAGGGAAGGGCCACAGATACGCAGTATTTT.

This clone was picked up many times. J is TRBJ2-2 and V is TRBV11-3; 12 nucleotides align to TRBD2. V trimming: 1 base; J trimming: 5 bases; junction bases outside the gene matches: 5. CDR3 length: 17 amino acids. CDR1 is SGHNT, CDR2 YENEEA, per germline. Here the CDR3 DNA reads TGTGCCAGCAGCTTAGGACTAGCGGGAGTAGTTACCGGGGAGCTGTTTTTT. It codes for CASSLGLAGVVTGELFF.

This clone was detected many times. This sequence joins TRBV7-9 and TRBJ1-2, with 8 positions matching TRBD1. V trimming: 5 bases; J trimming: 6 bases; junction bases outside the gene matches: 8. The CDR3 consists of 14 residues. Germline lookup yields CDR1 SEHNR and CDR2 FQNEAQ (reference sequence). This CDR3 reads CASSQGQGQDGYTF. The CDR3 DNA is TGTGCCAGCAGCCAAGGACAGGGCCAGGATGGCTACACCTTC.

V is TRBV20-1 and J is TRBJ1-1; D is perhaps TRBD1 (5 bases). With 5 bases removed from V and 1 base from J, the gap between germline ends came to 17 bases. The CDR3 runs to 15 residues. Germline lookup yields CDR1 DFQATT and CDR2 SNEGSKA (reference sequence). CDR3 loop: CSAPRRGTGNTEAFF. In DNA, the CDR3 is TGCAGTGCTCCGCGACGTGGGACCGGGAACACTGAAGCTTTCTTT.

The chain carries TRBV11-2 and TRBJ2-2; 9 nucleotides agree with TRBD2. J lost 2 bases, V lost 4 bases, and 5 bases had no gene match. Germline-derived CDR1 and CDR2 are SGHAT and FQNNGV. CDR3 size: 16 residues. The CDR3 nucleotides are TGTGCCAGCAGCTCCGCTAGCGGGGCTAACACCGGGGAGCTGTTTTTT. Protein product: CASSSASGANTGELFF.

The J gene is TRBJ2-7, the V gene TRBV18; perhaps TRBD2 as D (6 bases). V was shortened by 3 bases and J by 1 base, with 13 bases between the two germline ends. Germline V gene sequence: CDR1 KGHSH, CDR2 LQKENI. CDR3 length: 15 amino acids. The CDR3 region has the DNA TGTGCCAGCTCACCCCCCGGGGCGGGGTCCTACGAGCAGTACTTC. As protein: CASSPPGAGSYEQYF.

This clone was counted many times. The chain uses TRBV6-7 and TRBJ1-4; no clear D. TRBV6-7 is recorded as an ORF, its role being uncertain. The CDR3 length is 14 residues. Trimming removed 7 bases from V and 0 bases from J, with 9 bases in between. CDR3 sequence reads: CASKSLPTNEKLFF. CDR3 bases: TGTGCCAGCAAGTCCCTTCCAACTAATGAAAAACTGTTTTTT.

Here the CDR3 reads CASSRQGYHGTEAFF. The CDR3 DNA sequence: TGTGCCAGCAGTAGACAGGGTTATCATGGCACTGAAGCTTTCTTT. V gene TRBV6-1 combines with J gene TRBJ1-1, with TRBD1 matching 7 bases. Germline CDR1 MNHNS, CDR2 SASEGT. The CDR3 runs 15 residues. V shed 5 bases, J shed 4 bases, and the junction held 10 bases outside the gene matches.

Many counts were recorded for this clone. This sequence joins TRBV20-1 and TRBJ2-3; 7 bases line up with TRBD1. Losses at the gene ends were 7 bases for V and 6 bases for J; bases not matched to a gene: 13. CDR1 is DFQATT, CDR2 SNEGSKA, per germline (reference sequence). The CDR3 has 14 amino acids. As DNA, the CDR3 is TGCAGTGTCGCTGGACAGGTCCCTGATGATACGCAGTATTTT. As protein: CSVAGQVPDDTQYF.

This clone was seen a few times. Given a much more abundant clone one base away, this may be a read error. This chain uses TRBV27 with TRBJ2-2, with D hard to call. CDR1 MNHEY and CDR2 SMNVEV come from the germline V gene (reference sequence). V was shortened by 6 bases and J by 7 bases, with 18 bases between the two germline ends. CDR3 length: 15 amino acids. CDR3 sequence (DNA): TGTGCCAGCAGATTAACTATAATCGGTGTCGGGGAGCTGTTTTTT. This encodes CASRLTIIGVGELFF.

This clone was detected a few times. This could be a read error, since a much larger clone is one nucleotide away. The rearrangement uses TRBV11-2 and TRBJ2-5; 10 bases line up with TRBD2. Germline V lookup: CDR1 SGHAT, CDR2 FQNNGV. This CDR3 has 19 residues. The CDR3 region is CAISPKWASGGLRRETQYF. CDR3 nucleotides: TGTGCCATCAGCCCAAAGTGGGCTAGCGGGGGCCTGCGGAGGGAGACCCAGTACTTC.

V is TRBV19 and J is TRBJ1-2; D is uncertain. Germline-derived CDR1 and CDR2 are LNHDA and SQIVND (reference sequence). V dropped 7 bases and J dropped 7 bases, with 16 bases sitting between them. There are 13 residues in the CDR3. The CDR3 loop reads CASTNGWSAGYTF. The DNA for the CDR3 is TGTGCCAGTACTAACGGCTGGTCGGCTGGCTACACCTTC.

The chain recombines TRBV18 with TRBJ1-1; D not certain. The length of the CDR3 is 13 residues. V lost 1 base and J lost 5, with 8 bases in between. CDR1 KGHSH and CDR2 LQKENI come from the germline V gene. The CDR3 reads CASSPQGGTEAFF. In nucleotides, the CDR3 is TGTGCCAGCTCACCACAGGGAGGGACTGAAGCTTTCTTT. Looking up the rest from reference TRBV18 and TRBJ1-1 gives the full variable domain: NAGVMQNPRHLVRRRGQEARLRCSPMKGHSHVYWYRQLPEEGLKFMVYLQKENIIDESGMPKERFSAEFPKEGPSILRIQQVVRGDSAAYFCASSPQGGTEAFFGQGTRLTVV.

This clone was recorded at least ten times. This sequence joins TRBV12-3 or TRBV12-4 and TRBJ1-1; 11 nucleotides align to TRBD1. This CDR3 has 15 residues. Losses at the gene ends were 5 bases for V and 4 bases for J; bases not matched to a gene: 6. The chain's CDR3 is CASSPRTGGITEAFF. In DNA, the CDR3 is TGTGCCAGCAGTCCTCGGACAGGGGGCATCACTGAAGCTTTCTTT.

The chain links TRBV27 to TRBJ2-7, with 9 positions matching TRBD1. The V gene's germline CDR1 is MNHEY and CDR2 SMNVEV (reference sequence). This CDR3 is 15 amino acids long. With V trimmed by 5 bases and J by 7 bases, 12 bases remained unmatched. Written as DNA, the CDR3 is TGTGCCAGCAGTGTTACAGGGGGCGCCGGGGGGGAGCAGTACTTC. Amino acid sequence: CASSVTGGAGGEQYF.

Only a few counts were recorded for this clone. The chain carries TRBV28 and TRBJ1-2, with 9 bases aligning to TRBD1. The CDR3 covers 15 residues. The germline CDR1 and CDR2 sequences are MDHEN and SYDVKM. V lost 5 bases, J lost 3 bases, and 7 bases stayed unmatched. The CDR3 nucleotides are TGTGCCAGCAGTACCTCGGGACAGGGACACTATGGCTACACCTTC. It encodes CASSTSGQGHYGYTF.